The 8 T cell receptor beta chains presented below share a single source sample, sequenced in a study of graft-versus-host responses after intestinal transplantation. With roughly 200,000 irradiated, violet-dye-labeled stimulator cells, roughly 200,000 CFSE-labeled responder cells were plated. The data were produced by immunoSEQ multiplex PCR, yet TCRdb's version contains in-frame clones alone and is incomplete. This sample carries roughly 20,000 clones, 40% to 50% of them seen once, and the ten largest clones take over 1.5%. Sequencing was performed on alloreactive CD8+ T cells from a mixed lymphocyte reaction culture, taken before intestinal transplant. The subset denotes: CFSE-low proliferating T cells sorted from approximately 6-day pre-transplant mixed lymphocyte reaction (GvH or HvG direction). These receptors all stem from a human patient who received an intestinal transplant.

This clone turned up a few times. The rearrangement uses TRBV10-3 and TRBJ1-4, with TRBD1 matching 7 bases. The CDR3 spans 14 residues. Trimming cost V 6 bases and J 3 bases; bases outside gene matches: 4. Germline V gene data show CDR1 as ENHRY and CDR2 as SYGVKD. In nucleotides, the CDR3 is TGTGCCATCAGCCCGGGACAGTCTAATGAAAAACTGTTTTTT. It codes for CAISPGQSNEKLFF.

This rearrangement joins TRBV7-6 to TRBJ2-3; 9 nucleotides match TRBD2. This CDR3 region has 17 residues. Germline lookup yields CDR1 SGHVS and CDR2 FNYEAQ. V lost 5 bases to trimming and J lost 2 bases; unmatched junction nucleotides: 11. CDR3 amino acids: CASSERPLAGTTDTQYF. In DNA form, the CDR3 reads TGTGCCAGCAGCGAACGACCTCTAGCGGGAACCACAGATACGCAGTATTTT.

This clone has a handful of counts. The V call is TRBV4-2, the J call TRBJ2-2; no firm D call. The CDR3 has 16 residues. Per germline, CDR1 LGHNA and CDR2 YNFKEQ. V lost 1 base to trimming and J lost 0 bases, with 9 bases between them. The CDR3 here is CASSQGSKANTGELFF. The CDR3 nucleotides are TGTGCCAGCAGCCAAGGGTCAAAAGCGAACACCGGGGAGCTGTTTTTT.

This rearrangement joins TRBV7-7 to TRBJ2-5; the D is unclear. Looked up from germline, CDR1 is SSHAT and CDR2 is FNYEAQ (reference sequence). The CDR3 length is 13 residues. V lost 2 bases, J lost 4 bases, and 8 bases lay in between. The CDR3 nucleotides are TGTGCCAGCAGCTTACGTCCGGGAGAGACCCAGTACTTC. Its protein is CASSLRPGETQYF.

This chain connects TRBV6-6 to TRBJ1-1, with TRBD1 as a possible D gene (5 bases). Trimming took off 2 bases at V and 8 bases at J, with 12 bases between the two ends. The length of the CDR3 is 13 residues. Germline CDR1 MNHNY, CDR2 SVGAGI (reference sequence). CDR3 loop: CASSYGKQVEAFF. The DNA of the CDR3 is TGTGCCAGCAGTTACGGGAAACAGGTCGAAGCTTTCTTT.

The rearrangement joins TRBV7-2 to TRBJ2-7; tentatively, D is TRBD2 (6 bases). This CDR3 comprises 16 residues. Germline lookup yields CDR1 SGHTA and CDR2 FQGNSA. Trimming left V 2 bases short and J 2 bases short, with 16 bases between. Here the CDR3 DNA reads TGTGCCAGCAGCTTAAGCCCGACTAGTAGAGCCTACGAGCAGTACTTC. Translating gives CASSLSPTSRAYEQYF.

This clone is termed medium-sized. J is TRBJ2-7 and V is TRBV6-1; no clear D. CDR1 and CDR2 from the germline V gene are MNHNS and SASEGT. The CDR3 length is 13 residues. V lost 1 base and J 0 bases, leaving 4 bases between the germline ends. CDR3 sequence: CASSEGNSYEQYF. CDR3 coding DNA: TGTGCCAGCAGTGAAGGTAACTCCTACGAGCAGTACTTC.

J is TRBJ2-1 and V is TRBV6-5; 8 bases map to TRBD2. The V gene's germline CDR1 is MNHEY and CDR2 SVGAGI. The junction had 9 bases not matched to a gene; V was cut back by 6 bases and J by 5 bases. This CDR3 has 15 residues. The CDR3 sequence is CASRHSGSKHNEQFF. CDR3 DNA sequence: TGTGCCAGCAGACACAGCGGGAGTAAGCACAATGAGCAGTTCTTC.